The rows below give T cell receptor beta chains drawn from one sample of a study of shared clonotypes between healthy human individuals. Profiled with immunoSEQ multiplex PCR; TCRdb holds only in-frame clones, not every one. The profile covers more than 2 million clones, with approximately 92% appearing a single time and about 1.7% taken by the ten largest. Sequencing was performed on naive CD8+ T cells from PBMCs. The receptors derive from a man in his late teens or twenties in good health. Some clones in this sample may be carry-over from other donors' samples. CDR3s include the opening cysteine and the closing phenylalanine or tryptophan. A D gene is named only where the DNA matches it firmly. Rows give clone size only sometimes, using once, few, many, or a class for an expanded clone.

TRBD2 | TRBJ2-3 | TRBV7-9 | once | CASSSRQRERSDTQYF | TGTGCCAGCAGCTCCCGTCAGCGGGAACGGTCAGATACGCAGTATTTT
NA | TRBJ2-4 | TRBV29-1 | NA | CSVVSRGRIGDQYF | TGCAGCGTTGTATCTCGGGGGCGTATCGGAGATCAGTACTTC
NA | TRBJ2-7 | TRBV9 | NA | CASSPGNRYEQYF | TGTGCCAGCAGCCCCGGGAATCGCTACGAGCAGTACTTC
NA | TRBJ1-5 | TRBV6-5 | NA | CASSYSWGQPQHF | TGTGCCAGCAGTTACTCGTGGGGACAGCCCCAGCATTTT
TRBD1 | TRBJ2-3 | TRBV14 | NA | CASKDRDSLPDTQYF | TGTGCCAGCAAGGACCGGGACAGCCTCCCAGATACGCAGTATTTT
NA | TRBJ1-4 | TRBV7-8 | NA | CASSSGPWGGKLFF | TGTGCCAGCAGCTCGGGGCCCTGGGGGGGAAAACTGTTTTTT
TRBD1 | TRBJ1-1 | TRBV27 | NA | CASSLGGTGWVF | TGTGCCAGCAGTTTAGGGGGGACAGGGTGGGTTTTT
TRBD2 | TRBJ2-7 | TRBV30 | NA | CAWTPVPASGSIHEQYF | TGTGCCTGGACCCCCGTACCGGCTAGCGGGAGTATCCACGAGCAGTACTTC
NA | TRBJ2-1 | TRBV5-1 | NA | CASSLADRRDEQFF | TGCGCCAGCAGCTTGGCCGACCGTAGAGATGAGCAGTTCTTC
TRBD1 | TRBJ2-7 | TRBV7-9 | NA | CASSLLSGTGYEQYF | TGTGCCAGCAGTTTGCTATCCGGGACAGGTTACGAGCAGTACTTC
TRBD2 | TRBJ2-7 | TRBV15 | NA | CATSLGRGYYEQYF | TGTGCCACCTCTCTCGGGCGGGGGTACTACGAGCAGTACTTC
NA | TRBJ1-2 | TRBV28 | NA | CASSLFSGNGGPYGYTF | TGTGCCAGCAGTTTATTCTCCGGTAATGGGGGTCCCTATGGCTACACCTTC
NA | TRBJ2-3 | TRBV13 | NA | CASSLVLDTQYF | TGTGCCAGCAGCTTAGTGCTAGATACGCAGTATTTT
NA | TRBJ1-5 | TRBV10-2 | few | CASSELQGNQPQHF | TGCGCCAGCAGTGAGTTGCAGGGAAATCAGCCCCAGCATTTT
NA | TRBJ2-7 | TRBV6-6 | NA | CASSGRGTYEQYF | TGTGCCAGCTCAGGCAGGGGGACTTACGAGCAGTACTTC
NA | TRBJ2-7 | TRBV29-1 | NA | CSVVIGGRYEQYF | TGCAGCGTTGTGATAGGGGGAAGGTACGAGCAGTACTTC
TRBD2 | TRBJ2-7 | TRBV6-4 | NA | CASSELAGVGEQYF | TGTGCCAGCAGTGAACTAGCGGGAGTAGGAGAGCAGTACTTC
TRBD1 | TRBJ2-7 | TRBV25-1 | NA | CASSARDRGDPQYF | TGTGCCAGCAGTGCCCGGGACAGGGGGGATCCGCAGTACTTC
NA | TRBJ2-3 | TRBV28 | NA | CASSLEARDLTDTQYF | TGTGCCAGCAGTTTGGAAGCGCGCGATCTCACAGATACGCAGTATTTT
TRBD1 | TRBJ1-4 | TRBV5-1 | NA | CASSFGMARDRGNRRLFF | TGCGCCAGCAGCTTTGGTATGGCCAGGGACAGGGGAAACCGACGGCTGTTTTTT
NA | TRBJ1-2 | TRBV10-3 | NA | CAIWNAASNYGYTF | TGTGCCATCTGGAATGCAGCCTCGAACTATGGCTACACCTTC
TRBD2 | TRBJ2-3 | TRBV9 | few | CASSGTSGSTDTQYF | TGTGCCAGCAGCGGGACTAGCGGGAGCACAGATACGCAGTATTTT
NA | TRBJ2-7 | TRBV13 | NA | CASSHRTATYEQYF | TGTGCCAGCAGCCACCGGACGGCCACCTACGAGCAGTACTTC
TRBD1 | TRBJ1-1 | TRBV5-1 | NA | CASSFCRGPTEAFF | TGCGCCAGCAGCTTCTGCAGGGGGCCCACTGAAGCTTTCTTT
NA | TRBJ1-2 | TRBV27 | few | CASSSRGAGNYGYTF | TGTGCCAGCAGTTCGCGGGGAGCTGGAAACTATGGCTACACCTTC
NA | TRBJ1-5 | TRBV4-3 | NA | CASSQSAGGNQPQHF | TGCGCCAGCAGCCAATCCGCTGGAGGAAATCAGCCCCAGCATTTT
TRBD2 | TRBJ2-1 | TRBV5-4 | once | CALSGEGSSSYNEQFF | TGTGCCCTATCCGGGGAGGGATCCAGCTCCTACAATGAGCAGTTCTTC
TRBD1 | TRBJ2-2 | TRBV5-4 | NA | CASSLMLAGGTGELFF | TGTGCCAGCAGCTTGATGTTGGCAGGGGGCACCGGGGAGCTGTTTTTT